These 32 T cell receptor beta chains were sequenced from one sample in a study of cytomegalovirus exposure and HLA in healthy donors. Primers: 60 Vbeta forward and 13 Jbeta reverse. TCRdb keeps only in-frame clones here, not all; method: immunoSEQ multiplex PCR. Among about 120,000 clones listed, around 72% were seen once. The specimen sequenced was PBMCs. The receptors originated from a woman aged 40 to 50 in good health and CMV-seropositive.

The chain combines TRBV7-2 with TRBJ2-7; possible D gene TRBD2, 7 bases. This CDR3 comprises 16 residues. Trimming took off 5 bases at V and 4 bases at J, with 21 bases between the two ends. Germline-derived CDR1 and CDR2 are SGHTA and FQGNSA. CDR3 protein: CASSVGGAGGSYEQYF. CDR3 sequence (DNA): TGTGCCAGCAGCGTGGGGGGGGCTGGAGGTTCGTACGAGCAGTACTTC. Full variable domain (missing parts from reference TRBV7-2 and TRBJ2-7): GAGVSQSPSNKVTEKGKDVELRCDPISGHTALYWYRQSLGQGLEFLIYFQGNSAPDKSGLPSDRFSAERTGGSVSTLTIQRTQQEDSAVYLCASSVGGAGGSYEQYFGPGTRLTVT.

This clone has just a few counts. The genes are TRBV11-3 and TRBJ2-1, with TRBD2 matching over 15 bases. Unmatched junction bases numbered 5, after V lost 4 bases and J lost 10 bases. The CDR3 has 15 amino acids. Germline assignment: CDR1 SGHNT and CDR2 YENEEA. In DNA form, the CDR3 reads TGTGCCAGCAGCTCCGGGACTAGCGGGGGGCGGGAGCAGTTCTTC. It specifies CASSSGTSGGREQFF.

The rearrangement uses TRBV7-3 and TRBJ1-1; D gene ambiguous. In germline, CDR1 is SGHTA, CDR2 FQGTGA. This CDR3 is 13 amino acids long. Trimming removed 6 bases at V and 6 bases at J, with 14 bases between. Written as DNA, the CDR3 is TGTGCCAGCAGAACAGCTCTAATCTCTGAAGCTTTCTTT. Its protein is CASRTALISEAFF. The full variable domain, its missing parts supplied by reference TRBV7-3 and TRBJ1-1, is GAGVSQTPSNKVTEKGKYVELRCDPISGHTALYWYRQSLGQGPEFLIYFQGTGAADDSGLPNDRFFAVRPEGSVSTLKIQRTERGDSAVYLCASRTALISEAFFGQGTRLTVV.

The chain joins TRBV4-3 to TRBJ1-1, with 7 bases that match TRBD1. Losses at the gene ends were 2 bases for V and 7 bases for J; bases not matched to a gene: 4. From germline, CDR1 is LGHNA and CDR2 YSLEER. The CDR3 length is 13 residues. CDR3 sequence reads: CASSQQGDSEAFF. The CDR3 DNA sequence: TGCGCCAGCAGCCAACAGGGGGACAGTGAAGCTTTCTTT.

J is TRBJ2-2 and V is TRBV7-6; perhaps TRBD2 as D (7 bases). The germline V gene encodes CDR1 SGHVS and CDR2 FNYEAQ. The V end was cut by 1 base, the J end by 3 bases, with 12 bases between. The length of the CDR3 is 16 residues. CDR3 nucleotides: TGTGCCAGCAGCTTAGGGGCGGGGGCCGACACCGGGGAGCTGTTTTTT. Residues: CASSLGAGADTGELFF. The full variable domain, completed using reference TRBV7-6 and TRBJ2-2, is GAGVSQSPRYKVTKRGQDVALRCDPISGHVSLYWYRQALGQGPEFLTYFNYEAQQDKSGLPNDRFSAERPEGSISTLTIQRTEQRDSAMYRCASSLGAGADTGELFFGEGSRLTVL.

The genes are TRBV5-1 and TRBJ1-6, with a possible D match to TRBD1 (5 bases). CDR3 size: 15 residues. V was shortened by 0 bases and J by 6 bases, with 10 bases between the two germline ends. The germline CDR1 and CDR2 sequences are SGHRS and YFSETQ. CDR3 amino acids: CASSLEQGVNSPLHF. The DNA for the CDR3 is TGCGCCAGCAGCTTGGAACAAGGGGTTAATTCACCCCTCCACTTT.

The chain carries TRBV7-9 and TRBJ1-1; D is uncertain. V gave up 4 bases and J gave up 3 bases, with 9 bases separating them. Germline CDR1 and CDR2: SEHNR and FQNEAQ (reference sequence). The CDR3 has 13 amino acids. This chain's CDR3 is CASSSNSYTEAFF. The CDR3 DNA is TGTGCCAGCAGCTCCAACAGTTACACTGAAGCTTTCTTT.

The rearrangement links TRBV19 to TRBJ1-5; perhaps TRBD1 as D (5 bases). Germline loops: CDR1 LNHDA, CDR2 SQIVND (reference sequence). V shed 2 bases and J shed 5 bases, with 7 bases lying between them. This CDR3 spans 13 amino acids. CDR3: CASSIWGDQPQHF. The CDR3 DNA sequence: TGTGCCAGTAGTATATGGGGGGATCAGCCCCAGCATTTT. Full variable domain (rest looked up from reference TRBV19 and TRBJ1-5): DGGITQSPKYLFRKEGQNVTLSCEQNLNHDAMYWYRQDPGQGLRLIYYSQIVNDFQKGDIAEGYSVSREKKESFPLTVTSAQKNPTAFYLCASSIWGDQPQHFGDGTRLSIL.

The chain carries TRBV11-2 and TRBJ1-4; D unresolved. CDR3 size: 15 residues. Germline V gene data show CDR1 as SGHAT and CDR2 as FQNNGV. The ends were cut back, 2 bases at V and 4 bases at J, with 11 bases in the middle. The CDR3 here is CASSLSGQINEKLFF. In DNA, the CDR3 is TGTGCCAGCAGCTTAAGCGGCCAGATTAATGAAAAACTGTTTTTT.

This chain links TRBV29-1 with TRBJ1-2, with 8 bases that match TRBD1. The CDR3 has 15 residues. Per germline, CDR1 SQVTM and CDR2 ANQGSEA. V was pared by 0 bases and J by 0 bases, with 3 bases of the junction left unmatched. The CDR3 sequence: CSVEEQGAANYGYTF. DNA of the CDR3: TGCAGCGTTGAAGAGCAGGGGGCGGCTAACTATGGCTACACCTTC.

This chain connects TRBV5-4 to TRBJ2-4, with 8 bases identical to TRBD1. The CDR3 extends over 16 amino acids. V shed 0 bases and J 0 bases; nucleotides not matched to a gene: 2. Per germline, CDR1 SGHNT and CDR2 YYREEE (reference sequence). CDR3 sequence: CASSLAQGGAKNIQYF. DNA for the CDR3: TGTGCCAGCAGCTTGGCACAGGGGGGAGCCAAAAACATTCAGTACTTC.

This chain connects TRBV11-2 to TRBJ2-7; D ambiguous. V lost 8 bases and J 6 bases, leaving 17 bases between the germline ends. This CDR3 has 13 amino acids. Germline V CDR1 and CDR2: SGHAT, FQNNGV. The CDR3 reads CASYGFPQPEQYF. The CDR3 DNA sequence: TGTGCCAGCTACGGGTTCCCTCAGCCCGAGCAGTACTTC.

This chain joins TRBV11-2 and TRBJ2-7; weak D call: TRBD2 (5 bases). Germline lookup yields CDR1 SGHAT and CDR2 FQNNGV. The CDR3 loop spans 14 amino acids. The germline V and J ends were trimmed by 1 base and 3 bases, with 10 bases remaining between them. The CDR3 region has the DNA TGTGCCAGCAGCTTAGTTGGAGCGGACTACGAGCAGTACTTC. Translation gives CASSLVGADYEQYF.

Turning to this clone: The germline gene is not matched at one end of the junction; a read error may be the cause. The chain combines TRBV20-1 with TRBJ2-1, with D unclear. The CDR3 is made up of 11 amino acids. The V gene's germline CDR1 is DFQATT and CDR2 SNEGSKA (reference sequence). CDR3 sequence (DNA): TGCAGTGCTAATACAGAAAATGGGCAGTTCTTC. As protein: CSANTENGQFF.

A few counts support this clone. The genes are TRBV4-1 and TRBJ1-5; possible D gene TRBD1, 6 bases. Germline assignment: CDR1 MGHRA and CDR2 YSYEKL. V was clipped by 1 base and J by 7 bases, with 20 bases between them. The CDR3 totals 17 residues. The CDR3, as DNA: TGCGCCAGCAGCCAAGTACTTGGGGGCGGTTTACCCCAGCCCCAGCATTTT. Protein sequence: CASSQVLGGGLPQPQHF.

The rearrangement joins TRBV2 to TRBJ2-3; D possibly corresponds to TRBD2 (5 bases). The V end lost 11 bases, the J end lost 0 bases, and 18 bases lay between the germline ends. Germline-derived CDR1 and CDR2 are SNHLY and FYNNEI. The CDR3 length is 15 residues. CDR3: CADSVSSGSTDTQYF. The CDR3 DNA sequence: TGTGCCGACTCAGTTAGCAGCGGTAGCACAGATACGCAGTATTTT.

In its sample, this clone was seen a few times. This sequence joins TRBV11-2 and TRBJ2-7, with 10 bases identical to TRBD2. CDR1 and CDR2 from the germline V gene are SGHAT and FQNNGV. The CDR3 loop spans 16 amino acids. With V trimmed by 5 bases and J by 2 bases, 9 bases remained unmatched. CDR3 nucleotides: TGTGCCAGCAGCACCGTGGGACTAGCGCCTACCTACGAGCAGTACTTC. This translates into CASSTVGLAPTYEQYF.

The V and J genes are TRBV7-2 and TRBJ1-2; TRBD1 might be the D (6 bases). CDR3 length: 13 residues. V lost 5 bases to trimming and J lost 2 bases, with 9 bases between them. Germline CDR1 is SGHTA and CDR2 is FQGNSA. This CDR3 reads CASSAGQNYGYTF. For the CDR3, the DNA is TGTGCCAGCAGCGCCGGACAGAACTATGGCTACACCTTC. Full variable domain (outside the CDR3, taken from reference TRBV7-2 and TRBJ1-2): GAGVSQSPSNKVTEKGKDVELRCDPISGHTALYWYRQSLGQGLEFLIYFQGNSAPDKSGLPSDRFSAERTGGSVSTLTIQRTQQEDSAVYLCASSAGQNYGYTFGSGTRLTVV.

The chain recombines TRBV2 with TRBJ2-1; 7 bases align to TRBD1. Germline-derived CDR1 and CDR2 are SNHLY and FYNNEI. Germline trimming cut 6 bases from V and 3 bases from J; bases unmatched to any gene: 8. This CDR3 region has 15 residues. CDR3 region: CASSPRDSFYNEQFF. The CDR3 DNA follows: TGTGCCAGCAGCCCCCGGGACAGTTTCTACAATGAGCAGTTCTTC. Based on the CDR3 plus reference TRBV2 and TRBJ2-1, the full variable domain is EPEVTQTPSHQVTQMGQEVILRCVPISNHLYFYWYRQILGQKVEFLVSFYNNEISEKSEIFDDQFSVERPDGSNFTLKIRSTKLEDSAMYFCASSPRDSFYNEQFFGPGTRLTVL.

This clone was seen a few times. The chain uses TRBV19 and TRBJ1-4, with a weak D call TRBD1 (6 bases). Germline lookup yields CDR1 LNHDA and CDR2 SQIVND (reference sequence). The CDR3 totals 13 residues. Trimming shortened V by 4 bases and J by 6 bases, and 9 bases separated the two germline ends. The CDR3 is CASSRNRDEKLFF. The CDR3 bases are TGTGCCAGTAGTAGGAACAGGGATGAAAAACTGTTTTTT.

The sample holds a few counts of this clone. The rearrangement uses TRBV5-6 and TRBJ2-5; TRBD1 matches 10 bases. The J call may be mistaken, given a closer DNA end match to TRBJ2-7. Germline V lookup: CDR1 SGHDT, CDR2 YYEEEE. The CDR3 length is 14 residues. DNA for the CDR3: TGTGCCAGCAGCTTGTCCGGGACAGGGGCCGAGCAGTACTTC. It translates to CASSLSGTGAEQYF.

The CDR3 nucleotides read TGTGCCAGCAACCCCCAGGGGGCAACTAATGAAAAACTGTTTTTT. This codes for CASNPQGATNEKLFF. The rearrangement joins TRBV6-1 to TRBJ1-4; 7 bases line up with TRBD1. CDR1 and CDR2 (germline): MNHNS, SASEGT. V lost 7 bases to trimming and J lost 0 bases; unmatched junction nucleotides: 5. This CDR3 spans 15 amino acids.

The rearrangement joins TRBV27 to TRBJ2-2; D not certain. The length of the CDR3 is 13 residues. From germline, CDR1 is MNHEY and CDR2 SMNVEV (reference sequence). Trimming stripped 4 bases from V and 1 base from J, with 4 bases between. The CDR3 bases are TGTGCCAGCAGTTCACAGAACACCGGGGAGCTGTTTTTT. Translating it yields CASSSQNTGELFF.

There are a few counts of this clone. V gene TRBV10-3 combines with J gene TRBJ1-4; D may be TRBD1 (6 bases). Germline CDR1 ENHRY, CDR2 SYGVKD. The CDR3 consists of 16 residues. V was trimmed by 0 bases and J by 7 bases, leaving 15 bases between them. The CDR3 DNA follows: TGTGCCATCAGTGAGTCGAAACAGGGAAAAGGTGAAAAACTGTTTTTT. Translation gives CAISESKQGKGEKLFF.

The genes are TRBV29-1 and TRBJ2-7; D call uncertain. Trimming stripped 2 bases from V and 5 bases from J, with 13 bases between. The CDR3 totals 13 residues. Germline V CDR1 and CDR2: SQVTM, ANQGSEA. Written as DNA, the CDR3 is TGCAGCGTTGAATTGCTGGGTAGCAACGAGCAGTACTTC. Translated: CSVELLGSNEQYF.

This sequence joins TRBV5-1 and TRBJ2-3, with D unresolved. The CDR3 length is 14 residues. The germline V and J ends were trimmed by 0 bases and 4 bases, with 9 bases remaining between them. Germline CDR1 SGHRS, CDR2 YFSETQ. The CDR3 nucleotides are TGCGCCAGCAGCTTGGGTAGTCCCCCAGATACGCAGTATTTT. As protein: CASSLGSPPDTQYF.

CDR3 sequence: CASSQEIAGGLTAPDTQYF. The CDR3 nucleotides are TGCGCCAGCAGCCAAGAAATAGCGGGGGGGCTGACGGCCCCAGATACGCAGTATTTT. This chain connects TRBV4-3 to TRBJ2-3, with 11 bases that match TRBD2. The CDR3 has 19 residues. V was clipped by 0 bases and J by 4 bases; unmatched bases: 12. The germline gives CDR1 LGHNA, CDR2 YSLEER.

CDR3 residues: CASSLGGQETQYF. The CDR3 DNA is TGTGCCAGCAGCTTAGGCGGCCAAGAGACCCAGTACTTC. The rearrangement links TRBV7-8 to TRBJ2-5; D is uncertain. CDR1 and CDR2 from the germline V gene are SGHVS and FQNEAQ. The germline V and J ends were trimmed by 1 base and 1 base, with 4 bases remaining between them. The CDR3 extends over 13 amino acids.

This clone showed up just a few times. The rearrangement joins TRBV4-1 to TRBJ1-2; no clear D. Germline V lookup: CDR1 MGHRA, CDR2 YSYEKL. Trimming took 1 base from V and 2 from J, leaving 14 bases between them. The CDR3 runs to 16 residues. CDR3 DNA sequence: TGCGCCAGCAGCCAAGGGCAACTAGGCAGCAACTATGGCTACACCTTC. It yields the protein CASSQGQLGSNYGYTF.

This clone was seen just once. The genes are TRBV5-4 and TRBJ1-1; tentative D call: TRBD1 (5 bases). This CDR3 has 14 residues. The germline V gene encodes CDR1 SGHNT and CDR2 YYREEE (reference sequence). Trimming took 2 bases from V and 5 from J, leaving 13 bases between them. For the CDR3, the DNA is TGTGCCAGCAGCTTTTGGGAGGGGAGAACTGAAGCTTTCTTT. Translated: CASSFWEGRTEAFF.

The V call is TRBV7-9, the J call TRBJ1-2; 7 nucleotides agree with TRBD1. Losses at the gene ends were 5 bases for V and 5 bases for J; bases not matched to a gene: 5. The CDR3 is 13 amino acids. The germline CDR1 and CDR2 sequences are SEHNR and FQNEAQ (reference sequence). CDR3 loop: CASSPRQGYGYTF. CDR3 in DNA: TGTGCCAGCAGCCCTCGACAGGGTTATGGCTACACCTTC.

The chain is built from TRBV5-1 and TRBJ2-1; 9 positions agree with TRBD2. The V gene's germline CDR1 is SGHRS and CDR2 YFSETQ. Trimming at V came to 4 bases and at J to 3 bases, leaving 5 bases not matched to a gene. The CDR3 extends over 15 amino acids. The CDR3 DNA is TGCGCCAGCAGCACCAGACTAGCGGTCTACAATGAGCAGTTCTTC. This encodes CASSTRLAVYNEQFF.